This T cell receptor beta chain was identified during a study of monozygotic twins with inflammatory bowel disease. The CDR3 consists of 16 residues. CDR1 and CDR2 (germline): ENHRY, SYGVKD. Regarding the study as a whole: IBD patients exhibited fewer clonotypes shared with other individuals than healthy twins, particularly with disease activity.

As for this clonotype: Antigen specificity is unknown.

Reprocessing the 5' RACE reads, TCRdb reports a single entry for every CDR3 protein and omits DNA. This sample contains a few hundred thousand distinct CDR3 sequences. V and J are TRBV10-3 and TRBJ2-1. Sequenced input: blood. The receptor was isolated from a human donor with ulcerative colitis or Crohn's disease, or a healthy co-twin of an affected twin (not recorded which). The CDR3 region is CAISPIDRSSYNEQFF.